One sample yielded the 10 T cell receptor beta chains listed below, sequenced in a study of cytomegalovirus exposure and HLA in healthy donors. The primer mix had 60 Vbeta and 13 Jbeta primers. Generated by immunoSEQ multiplex PCR, the TCRdb table keeps only in-frame clones and is missing some. The sample has 90,000 to 110,000 clones; roughly 80% are singletons. The sequencing sample was made of PBMCs. The source is a woman aged 40 to 49 in good health and CMV-seropositive.

The chain links TRBV7-9 to TRBJ2-1; TRBD2 agrees at 7 bases. The germline CDR1 and CDR2 sequences are SEHNR and FQNEAQ (reference sequence). V gave up 10 bases and J gave up 11 bases; unmatched junction bases: 5. This CDR3 contains 10 residues. The DNA of the CDR3 is TGTGCCATCCAGCGGGGTAAGCAGTTCTTC. Translated: CAIQRGKQFF.

The genes are TRBV18 and TRBJ1-1; 12 bases line up with TRBD1. Germline CDR1 reads KGHSH; CDR2 reads LQKENI. The CDR3 is 16 amino acids. J gave up 5 bases and V 3 bases, and 7 bases lay outside the gene matches. DNA of the CDR3: TGTGCCAGCTCACCCTTGGGACAGGGGGCAGGGACTGAAGCTTTCTTT. Encoded protein: CASSPLGQGAGTEAFF.

V and J are TRBV5-1 and TRBJ1-2, with 9 bases that match TRBD1. The CDR3 is made up of 14 amino acids. After removal of 0 bases from V and 4 bases from J, the junction contained 1 base not matched to a gene. Looked up from germline, CDR1 is SGHRS and CDR2 is YFSETQ. CDR3 nucleotide sequence: TGCGCCAGCAGCTTGGGGACAGGGGTCTATGGCTACACCTTC. Translating gives CASSLGTGVYGYTF. Variable domain in full (rest from reference TRBV5-1 and TRBJ1-2): KAGVTQTPRYLIKTRGQQVTLSCSPISGHRSVSWYQQTPGQGLQFLFEYFSETQRNKGNFPGRFSGRQFSNSRSEMNVSTLELGDSALYLCASSLGTGVYGYTFGSGTRLTVV.

The V gene is TRBV9, the J gene TRBJ2-2; D unresolved. This CDR3 has 16 amino acids. V dropped 0 bases and J dropped 4 bases, with 13 bases sitting between them. Germline V CDR1 and CDR2: SGDLS, YYNGEE. DNA for the CDR3: TGTGCCAGCAGCGTAGGCGGAGCGAGCGTCACCGGGGAGCTGTTTTTT. Translation gives CASSVGGASVTGELFF.

The rearrangement uses TRBV5-4 and TRBJ2-5, with D possibly TRBD1 on 7 matching bases. Trimming removed 10 bases at V and 5 bases at J, with 15 bases between. This CDR3 contains 12 residues. Germline V gene lookup returns CDR1 SGHNT and CDR2 YYREEE (reference sequence). The CDR3 DNA reads TGTGCCGTCAGGGGGGAAGGGGAGACCCAGTACTTC. This sequence encodes CAVRGEGETQYF.

This clone has only a few counts. The rearrangement joins TRBV5-4 to TRBJ2-1, with 7 bases aligning to TRBD1. V lost 0 bases to trimming and J lost 4 bases; unmatched junction nucleotides: 7. This CDR3 is 16 amino acids long. The V gene's germline CDR1 is SGHNT and CDR2 YYREEE (reference sequence). The CDR3 nucleotides are TGTGCCAGCAGCTTGGGCGGACAGGCCAGGTACAATGAGCAGTTCTTC. This encodes CASSLGGQARYNEQFF. Full variable domain (remainder filled in from reference TRBV5-4 and TRBJ2-1): ETGVTQSPTHLIKTRGQQVTLRCSSQSGHNTVSWYQQALGQGPQFIFQYYREEENGRGNFPPRFSGLQFPNYSSELNVNALELDDSALYLCASSLGGQARYNEQFFGPGTRLTVL.

The V and J genes are TRBV10-3 and TRBJ2-3; TRBD1 might be the D (6 bases). Looked up from germline, CDR1 is ENHRY and CDR2 is SYGVKD. Trimming took 6 bases from V and 6 from J, leaving 10 bases between them. The CDR3 has 12 amino acids. CDR3 DNA: TGTGCCATCAGGGGGGCTGGGGATACGCAGTATTTT. Its translation is CAIRGAGDTQYF.

A few counts support this clone. The chain combines TRBV13 with TRBJ1-4; 9 nucleotides match TRBD1. With V trimmed by 5 bases and J by 5 bases, 12 bases remained unmatched. This CDR3 has 17 amino acids. Germline V gene sequence: CDR1 PRHDT, CDR2 FYEKMQ (reference sequence). For the CDR3, the DNA is TGTGCCAGCAGCCTGACGACTGACAGGGGGGAGAATGAAAAACTGTTTTTT. Its protein is CASSLTTDRGENEKLFF.

The chain recombines TRBV19 with TRBJ2-1; 11 bases line up with TRBD2. The CDR3 consists of 15 residues. CDR1 is LNHDA and CDR2 is SQIVND in the germline V gene (reference sequence). With 5 bases clipped from V and 5 bases from J, the junction kept 5 bases outside the gene matches. This CDR3 is CASSVTSGRNNEQFF. DNA for the CDR3: TGTGCCAGTAGTGTAACTAGCGGGAGAAACAATGAGCAGTTCTTC.

This clone was found a few times. The rearrangement uses TRBV19 and TRBJ1-2; TRBD1 is a possible D gene (5 bases). CDR3 length equals 14 residues. V gave up 8 bases and J gave up 2 bases, with 15 bases separating them. Germline assignment: CDR1 LNHDA and CDR2 SQIVND (reference sequence). Written as DNA, the CDR3 is TGTGCCAGTTGGGGGGTGCGGGGAAACTATGGCTACACCTTC. Amino acid sequence: CASWGVRGNYGYTF.